This TCR beta chain was profiled in a study of T cell repertoires in cytomegalovirus infection. CDR1 SGDLS and CDR2 YYNGEE come from the germline V gene. The CDR3 is made up of 15 amino acids. V lost 0 bases to trimming and J lost 4 bases, with 13 bases between them. Comment on this clonotype: Antigen unknown.

TCRdb reprocessed the reads via MiXCR and lists one record per CDR3 protein. Of 100,000 to 150,000 distinct CDR3 sequences listed, more than 20% were seen once; the top ten hold 30% to 35%. The clonotype was recovered from a human donor in good health (CMV status not recorded). Some clones in this sample may be carry-over from other donors' samples. The sequencing sample was made of PBMCs, sequenced either directly or after in vitro stimulation (not recorded which). This chain joins TRBV9 and TRBJ2-5, with D perhaps matching TRBD1 (6 bases). CDR3 residues: CASSVGQGIRETQYF. In nucleotides, the CDR3 is TGTGCCAGCAGCGTAGGCCAGGGGATAAGAGAGACCCAGTACTTC.